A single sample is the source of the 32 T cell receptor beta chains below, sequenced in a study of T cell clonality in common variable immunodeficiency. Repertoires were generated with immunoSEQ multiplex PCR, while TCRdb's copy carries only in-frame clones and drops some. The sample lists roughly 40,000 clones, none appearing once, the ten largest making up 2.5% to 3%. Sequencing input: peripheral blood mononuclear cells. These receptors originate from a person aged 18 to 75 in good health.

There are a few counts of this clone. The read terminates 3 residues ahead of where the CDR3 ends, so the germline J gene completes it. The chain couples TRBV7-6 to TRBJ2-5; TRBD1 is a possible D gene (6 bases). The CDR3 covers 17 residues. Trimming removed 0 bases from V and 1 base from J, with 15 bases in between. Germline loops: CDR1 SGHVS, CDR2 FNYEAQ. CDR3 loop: CASSLALDSIFQETQYF. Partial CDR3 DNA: TGTGCCAGCAGCTTAGCGCTGGACAGTATCTTCCAAGAGACC. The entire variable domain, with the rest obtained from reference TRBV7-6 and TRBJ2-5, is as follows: GAGVSQSPRYKVTKRGQDVALRCDPISGHVSLYWYRQALGQGPEFLTYFNYEAQQDKSGLPNDRFSAERPEGSISTLTIQRTEQRDSAMYRCASSLALDSIFQETQYFGPGTRLLVL.

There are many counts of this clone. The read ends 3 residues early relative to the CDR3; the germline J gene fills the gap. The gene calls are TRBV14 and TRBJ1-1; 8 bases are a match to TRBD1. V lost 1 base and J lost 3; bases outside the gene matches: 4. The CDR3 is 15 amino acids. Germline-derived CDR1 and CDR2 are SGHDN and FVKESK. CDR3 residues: CASSQARGLDTEAFF. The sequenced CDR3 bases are TGTGCCAGCAGCCAAGCCAGGGGGCTCGACACTGAA. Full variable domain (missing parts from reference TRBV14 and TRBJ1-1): EAGVTQFPSHSVIEKGQTVTLRCDPISGHDNLYWYRRVMGKEIKFLLHFVKESKQDESGMPNNRFLAERTGGTYSTLKVQPAELEDSGVYFCASSQARGLDTEAFFGQGTRLTVV.

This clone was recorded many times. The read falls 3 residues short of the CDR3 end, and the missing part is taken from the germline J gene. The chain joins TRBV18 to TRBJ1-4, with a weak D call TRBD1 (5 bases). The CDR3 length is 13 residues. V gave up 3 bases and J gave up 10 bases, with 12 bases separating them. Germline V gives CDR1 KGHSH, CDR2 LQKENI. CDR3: CASSPYGDLKLFF. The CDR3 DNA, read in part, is TGTGCCAGCTCACCCTACGGGGACTTAAAA.

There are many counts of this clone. Incomplete CDR3 DNA: TGTGCCAGCAGTGAAGCCGACAGAATAGCCAAAAACATT. Translation: CASSEADRIAKNI. The full CDR3 protein is CASSEADRIAKNIQYF. The chain joins TRBV6-1 to TRBJ2-4; D perhaps matches TRBD1 (5 bases). The observed sequence ends 3 residues before the CDR3 terminus, with the missing tail filled in from the germline J gene. The CDR3 runs 16 residues. Trimming removed 0 bases from V and 0 bases from J, with 9 bases in between. Germline V CDR1 and CDR2: MNHNS, SASEGT.

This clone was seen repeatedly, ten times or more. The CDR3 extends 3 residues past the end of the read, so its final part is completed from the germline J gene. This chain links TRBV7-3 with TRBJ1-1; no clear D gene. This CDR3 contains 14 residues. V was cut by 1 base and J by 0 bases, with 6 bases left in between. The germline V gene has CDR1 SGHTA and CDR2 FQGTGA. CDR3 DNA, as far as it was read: TGTGCCAGCAGCTTAAACAGCATGAACACTGAA. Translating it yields CASSLNSMNTE. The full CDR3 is CASSLNSMNTEAFF.

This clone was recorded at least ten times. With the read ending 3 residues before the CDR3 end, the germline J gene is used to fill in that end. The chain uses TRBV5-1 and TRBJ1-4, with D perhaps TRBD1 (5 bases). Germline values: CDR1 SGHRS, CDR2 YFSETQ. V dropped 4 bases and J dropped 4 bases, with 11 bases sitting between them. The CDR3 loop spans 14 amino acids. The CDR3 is CASSHGQGNEKLFF. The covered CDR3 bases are TGCGCCAGCAGCCACGGCCAGGGTAATGAAAAA.

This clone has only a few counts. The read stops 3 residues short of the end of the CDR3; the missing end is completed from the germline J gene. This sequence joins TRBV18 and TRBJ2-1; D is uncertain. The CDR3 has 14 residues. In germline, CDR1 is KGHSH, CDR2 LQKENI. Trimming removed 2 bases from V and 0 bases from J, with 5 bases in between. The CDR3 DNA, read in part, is TGTGCCAGCTCACCATTAGACTCCTACAATGAG. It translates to CASSPLDSYNE. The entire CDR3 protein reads CASSPLDSYNEQFF.

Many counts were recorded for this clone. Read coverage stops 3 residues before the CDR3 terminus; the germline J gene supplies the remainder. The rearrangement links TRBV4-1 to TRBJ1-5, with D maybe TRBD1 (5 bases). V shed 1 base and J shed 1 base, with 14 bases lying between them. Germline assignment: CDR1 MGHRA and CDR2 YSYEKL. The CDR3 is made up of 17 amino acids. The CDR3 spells CASSQVPGGESNQPQHF. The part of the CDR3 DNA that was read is TGCGCCAGCAGCCAAGTCCCGGGGGGGGAGAGCAATCAGCCC.

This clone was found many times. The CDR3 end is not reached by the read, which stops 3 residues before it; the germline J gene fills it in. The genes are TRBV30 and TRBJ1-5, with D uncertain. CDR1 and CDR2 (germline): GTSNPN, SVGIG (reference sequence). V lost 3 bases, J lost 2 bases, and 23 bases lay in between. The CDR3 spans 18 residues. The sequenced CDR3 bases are TGTGCCTGGAGCCCAGGAGGGCAGATGTGGGTTGGCAATCAGCCC. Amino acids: CAWSPGGQMWVGNQP. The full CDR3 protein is CAWSPGGQMWVGNQPQHF.

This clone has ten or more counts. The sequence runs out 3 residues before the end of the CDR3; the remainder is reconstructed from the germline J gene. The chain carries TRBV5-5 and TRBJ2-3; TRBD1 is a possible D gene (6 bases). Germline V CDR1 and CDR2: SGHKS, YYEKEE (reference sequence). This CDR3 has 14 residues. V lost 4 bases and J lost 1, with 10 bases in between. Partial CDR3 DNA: TGTGCCAGCAGCCCGGGACACCGCACAGATACG. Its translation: CASSPGHRTDT. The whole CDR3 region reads CASSPGHRTDTQYF.

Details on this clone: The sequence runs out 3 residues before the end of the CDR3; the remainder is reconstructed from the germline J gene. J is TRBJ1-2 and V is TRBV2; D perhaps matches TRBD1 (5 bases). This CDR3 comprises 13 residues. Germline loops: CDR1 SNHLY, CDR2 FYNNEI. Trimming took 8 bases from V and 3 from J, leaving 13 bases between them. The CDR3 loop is CASAAGNYYGYTF. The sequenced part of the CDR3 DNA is TGTGCCAGCGCGGCAGGGAACTACTATGGC.

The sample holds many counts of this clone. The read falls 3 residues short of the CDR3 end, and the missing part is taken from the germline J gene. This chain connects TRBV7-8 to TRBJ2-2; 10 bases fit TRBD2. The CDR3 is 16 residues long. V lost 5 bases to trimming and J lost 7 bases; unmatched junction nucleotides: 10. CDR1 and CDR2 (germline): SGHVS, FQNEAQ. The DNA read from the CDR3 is TGTGCCAGCAGCAACAGCGGGGGGGTGATTGGCGGGGAG. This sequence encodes CASSNSGGVIGGE. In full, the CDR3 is CASSNSGGVIGGELFF.

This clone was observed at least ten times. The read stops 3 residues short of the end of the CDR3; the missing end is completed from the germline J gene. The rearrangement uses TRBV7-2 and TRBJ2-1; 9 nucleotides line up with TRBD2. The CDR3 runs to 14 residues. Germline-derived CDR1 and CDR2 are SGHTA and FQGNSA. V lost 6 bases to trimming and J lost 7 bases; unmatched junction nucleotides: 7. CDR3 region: CASSLSGSYNEQFF. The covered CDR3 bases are TGTGCCAGCAGTCTTAGCGGGAGTTATAATGAG.

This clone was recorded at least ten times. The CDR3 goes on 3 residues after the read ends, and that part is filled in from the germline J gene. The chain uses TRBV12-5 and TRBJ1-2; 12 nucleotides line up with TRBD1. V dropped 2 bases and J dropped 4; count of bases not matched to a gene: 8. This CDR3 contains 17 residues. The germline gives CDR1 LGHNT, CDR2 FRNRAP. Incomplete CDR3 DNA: TGTGCTAGTGGTTTGACTTCCGGGGACAGGGGGCCCTATGGC. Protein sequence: CASGLTSGDRGPYG. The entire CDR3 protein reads CASGLTSGDRGPYGYTF. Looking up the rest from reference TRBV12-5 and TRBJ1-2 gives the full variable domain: DARVTQTPRHKVTEMGQEVTMRCQPILGHNTVFWYRQTMMQGLELLAYFRNRAPLDDSGMPKDRFSAEMPDATLATLKIQPSEPRDSAVYFCASGLTSGDRGPYGYTFGSGTRLTVV.

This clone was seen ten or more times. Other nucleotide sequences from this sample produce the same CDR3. The covered CDR3 bases are TGCGCCAGCAGCAACGAACCGACGGGGGTCACTGAA. As protein: CASSNEPTGVTE. The entire CDR3 protein is CASSNEPTGVTEAFF. V usage is TRBV5-1 and J usage is TRBJ1-1; the D gene is possibly TRBD1 (5 bases). The missing CDR3 end, 3 residues past where the read stops, is filled in from the germline J gene. The CDR3 contains 15 residues. V gave up 4 bases and J gave up 4 bases, with 17 bases separating them. Germline CDR1 SGHRS, CDR2 YFSETQ.

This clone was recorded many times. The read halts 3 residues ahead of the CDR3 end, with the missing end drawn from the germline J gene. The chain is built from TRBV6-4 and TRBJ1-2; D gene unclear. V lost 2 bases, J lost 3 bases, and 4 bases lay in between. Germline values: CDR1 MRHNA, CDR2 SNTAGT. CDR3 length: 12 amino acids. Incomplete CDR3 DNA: TGTGCCAGCAGTGACCGGGACTATGGC. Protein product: CASSDRDYG. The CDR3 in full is CASSDRDYGYTF.

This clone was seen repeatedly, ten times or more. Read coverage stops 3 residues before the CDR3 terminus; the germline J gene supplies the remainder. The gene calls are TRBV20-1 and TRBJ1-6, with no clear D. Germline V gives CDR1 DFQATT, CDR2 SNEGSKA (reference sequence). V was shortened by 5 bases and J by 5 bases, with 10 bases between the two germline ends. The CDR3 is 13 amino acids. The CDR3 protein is CSAYSINNSPLHF. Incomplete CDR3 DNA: TGCAGTGCTTACAGCATCAATAATTCACCC.

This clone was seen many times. Incomplete CDR3 DNA: TGTGCCAGCAGCCTCGAGGCCACGAGCAATGAG. It encodes CASSLEATSNE. The whole CDR3 sequence is CASSLEATSNEQFF. The J gene is TRBJ2-1, the V gene TRBV7-6, with D unclear. The missing CDR3 end, 3 residues past where the read stops, is filled in from the germline J gene. This CDR3 region has 14 residues. Trimming pared 5 bases from V and 6 bases from J, leaving 14 bases between. Germline CDR1 SGHVS, CDR2 FNYEAQ.

The part of the CDR3 DNA that was read is TGTGCCAGTAGTATGATACGAGCGGGAGGGCGGGGCAATGAG. Translated, it gives CASSMIRAGGRGNE. The full CDR3 reads CASSMIRAGGRGNEQFF. The rearrangement uses TRBV19 and TRBJ2-1, with 10 bases matching TRBD2. The CDR3 end falls 3 residues outside the read, so it is completed with the germline J gene. The germline gives CDR1 LNHDA, CDR2 SQIVND (reference sequence). The length of the CDR3 is 17 residues. V lost 3 bases and J lost 6; bases outside the gene matches: 11.

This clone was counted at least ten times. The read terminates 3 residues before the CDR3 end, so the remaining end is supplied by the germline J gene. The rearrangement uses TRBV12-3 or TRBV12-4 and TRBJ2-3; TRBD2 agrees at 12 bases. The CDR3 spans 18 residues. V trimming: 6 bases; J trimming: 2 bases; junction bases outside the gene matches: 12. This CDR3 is CASRPGTSGPHSTDTQYF. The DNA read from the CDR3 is TGTGCCAGCAGGCCGGGGACTAGCGGGCCACACTCCACAGATACG.

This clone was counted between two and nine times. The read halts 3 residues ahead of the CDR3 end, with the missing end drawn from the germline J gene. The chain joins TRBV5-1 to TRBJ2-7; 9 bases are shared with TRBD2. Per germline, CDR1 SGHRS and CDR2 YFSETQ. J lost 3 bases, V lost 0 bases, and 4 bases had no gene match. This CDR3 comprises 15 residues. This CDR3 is CASSLETSGLYEQYF. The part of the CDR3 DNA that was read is TGCGCCAGCAGCTTGGAGACTAGCGGCCTCTACGAG.

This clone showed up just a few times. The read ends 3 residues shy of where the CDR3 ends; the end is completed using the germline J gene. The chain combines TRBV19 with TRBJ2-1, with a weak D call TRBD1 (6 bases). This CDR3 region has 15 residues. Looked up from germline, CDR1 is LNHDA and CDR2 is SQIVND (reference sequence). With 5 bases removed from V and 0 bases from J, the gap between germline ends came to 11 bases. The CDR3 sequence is CASSVRDTSYNEQFF. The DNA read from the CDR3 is TGTGCCAGTAGTGTACGGGACACCTCCTACAATGAG.

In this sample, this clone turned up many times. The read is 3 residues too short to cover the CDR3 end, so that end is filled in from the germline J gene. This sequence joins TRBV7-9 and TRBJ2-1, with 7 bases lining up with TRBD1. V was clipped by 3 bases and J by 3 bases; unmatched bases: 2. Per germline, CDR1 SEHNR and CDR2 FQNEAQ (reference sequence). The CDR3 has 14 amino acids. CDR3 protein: CASSFQGDYNEQFF. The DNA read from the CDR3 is TGTGCCAGCAGCTTTCAGGGGGACTACAATGAG. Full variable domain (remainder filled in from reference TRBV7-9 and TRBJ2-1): DTGVSQNPRHKITKRGQNVTFRCDPISEHNRLYWYRQTLGQGPEFLTYFQNEAQLEKSRLLSDRFSAERPKGSFSTLEIQRTEQGDSAMYLCASSFQGDYNEQFFGPGTRLTVL.

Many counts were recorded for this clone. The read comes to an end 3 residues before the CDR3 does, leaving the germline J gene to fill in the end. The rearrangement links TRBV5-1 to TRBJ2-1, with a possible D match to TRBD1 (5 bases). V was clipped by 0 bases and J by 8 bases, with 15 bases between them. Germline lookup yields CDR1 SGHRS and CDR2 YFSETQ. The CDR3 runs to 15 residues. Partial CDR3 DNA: TGCGCCAGCAGCTTGGAGGGGCAGGGCTCGGATGAG. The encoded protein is CASSLEGQGSDE. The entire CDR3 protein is CASSLEGQGSDEQFF.

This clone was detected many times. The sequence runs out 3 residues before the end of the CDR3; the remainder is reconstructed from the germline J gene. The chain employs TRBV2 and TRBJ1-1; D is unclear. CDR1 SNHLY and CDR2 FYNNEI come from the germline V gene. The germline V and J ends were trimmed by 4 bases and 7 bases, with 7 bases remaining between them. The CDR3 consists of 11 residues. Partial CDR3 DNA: TGTGCCAGCAGTGTCCACTATGAA. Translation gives CASSVHYE. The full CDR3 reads CASSVHYEAFF.

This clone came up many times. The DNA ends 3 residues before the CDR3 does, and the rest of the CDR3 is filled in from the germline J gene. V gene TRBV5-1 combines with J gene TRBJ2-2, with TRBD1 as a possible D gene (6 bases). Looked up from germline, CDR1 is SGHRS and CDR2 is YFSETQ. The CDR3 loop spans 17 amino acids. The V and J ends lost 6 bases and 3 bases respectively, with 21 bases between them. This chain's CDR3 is CASTGEVIQGYTGELFF. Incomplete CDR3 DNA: TGCGCCAGCACAGGCGAGGTTATACAGGGTTACACCGGGGAG.

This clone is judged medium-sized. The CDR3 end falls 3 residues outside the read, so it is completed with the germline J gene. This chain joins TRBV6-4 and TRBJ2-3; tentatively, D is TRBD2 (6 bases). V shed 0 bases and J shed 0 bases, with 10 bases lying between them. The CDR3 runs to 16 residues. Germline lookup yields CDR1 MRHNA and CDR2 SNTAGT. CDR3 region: CASSDSTRGSTDTQYF. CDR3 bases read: TGTGCCAGCAGTGACTCGACCCGGGGGAGCACAGATACG.

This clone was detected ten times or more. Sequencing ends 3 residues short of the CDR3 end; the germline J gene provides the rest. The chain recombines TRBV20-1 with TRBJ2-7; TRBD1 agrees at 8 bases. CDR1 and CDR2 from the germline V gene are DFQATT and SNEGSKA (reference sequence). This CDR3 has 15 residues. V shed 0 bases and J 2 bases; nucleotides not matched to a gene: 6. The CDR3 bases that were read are TGCAGTGCTAGAGAGAGAGGACAGGGACCCTACGAG. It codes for CSARERGQGPYE. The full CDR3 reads CSARERGQGPYEQYF.

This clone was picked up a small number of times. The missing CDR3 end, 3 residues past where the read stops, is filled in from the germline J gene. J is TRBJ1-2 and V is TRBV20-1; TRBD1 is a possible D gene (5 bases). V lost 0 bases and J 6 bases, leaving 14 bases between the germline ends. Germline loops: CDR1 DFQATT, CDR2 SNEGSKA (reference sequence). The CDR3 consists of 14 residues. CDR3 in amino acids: CSARDGTGYNGYTF. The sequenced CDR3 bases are TGCAGTGCTAGAGACGGCACAGGATATAATGGC.

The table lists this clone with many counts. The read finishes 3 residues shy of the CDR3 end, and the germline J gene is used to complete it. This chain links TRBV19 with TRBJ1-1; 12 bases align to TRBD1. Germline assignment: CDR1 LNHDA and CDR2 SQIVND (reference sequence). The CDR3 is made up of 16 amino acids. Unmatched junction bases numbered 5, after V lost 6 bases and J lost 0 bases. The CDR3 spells CASRGQGAKMNTEAFF. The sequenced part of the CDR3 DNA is TGTGCCAGTAGGGGACAGGGGGCTAAAATGAACACTGAA.

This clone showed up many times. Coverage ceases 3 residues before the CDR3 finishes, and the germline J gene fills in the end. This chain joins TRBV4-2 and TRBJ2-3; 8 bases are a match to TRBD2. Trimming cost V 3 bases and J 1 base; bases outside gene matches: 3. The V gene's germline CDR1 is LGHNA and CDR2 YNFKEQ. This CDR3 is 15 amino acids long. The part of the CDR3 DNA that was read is TGTGCCAGCAGCCACGGCGGGGGGCGCACAGATACG. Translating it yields CASSHGGGRTDT. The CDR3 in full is CASSHGGGRTDTQYF.

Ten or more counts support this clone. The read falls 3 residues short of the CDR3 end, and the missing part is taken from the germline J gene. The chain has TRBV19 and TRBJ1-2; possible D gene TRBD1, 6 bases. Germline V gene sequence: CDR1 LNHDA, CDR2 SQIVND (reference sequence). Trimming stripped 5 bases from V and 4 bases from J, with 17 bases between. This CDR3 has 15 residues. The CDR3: CASSLRRTDVYGYTF. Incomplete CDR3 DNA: TGTGCCAGTAGTCTTCGGCGGACAGATGTCTATGGC.